This T cell receptor beta chain was found in a study of T-cell memory formation after mild COVID-19. This CDR3 contains 17 residues. V was pared by 3 bases and J by 7 bases, with 19 bases between. Germline CDR1 MNHNS, CDR2 SASEGT. Only a few counts were recorded for this clonotype. Its target is unknown. Study-wide points: Researchers report contracting CD4+ clones mostly in CM and EM, with CD8+ clones in EMRA. That cross-reactive memory joined was suggested by some responding clones appearing in pre-infection memory. Clones that got smaller from day 15 to 85 had even CD4/CD8, while clones growing later tipped toward CD4+.

One entry per CDR3 protein, called by TCRdb with MiXCR from the 5' RACE reads. The table has approximately 350,000 distinct CDR3 sequences, approximately 14% seen once. Sequenced input: PBMCs or a T cell subset sorted from them (not recorded which). J is TRBJ1-6 and V is TRBV6-1, with D perhaps TRBD1 (5 bases). This receptor was obtained from a man aged 18 to 30 who had mild COVID-19 (a few samples of this study predate the infection). Cell type and time point are not known. This CDR3 reads CASSDFLGRRPNSPLHF. The DNA for the CDR3 is TGTGCCAGCAGTGATTTCTTGGGGCGGAGGCCCAATTCACCCCTCCACTTT.